The TCR beta chain under discussion was sequenced for a study of cytomegalovirus exposure and HLA in healthy donors (dated 2017 in TCRdb). About the full investigation: According to an earlier analysis of 587 of the donors, 150 million to 200 million T cells yielded 90 million to 140 million unique TCR beta sequences and approximately 280 Gb of sequence data. Because of strong linkage in the cohort, 4 to 6 DR-DQ haplotypes were treated as single units for association and clustering. A separate validation cohort of 100 to 150 different subjects was used in addition to the roughly 700-subject first cohort. In an earlier analysis of around 540 of the donors, high-throughput TCR beta sequencing was used to judge whether each TCR beta V gene segment behaved as functional or pseudogenic. Donor age, sex, ethnicity and CMV serostatus were compiled alongside the repertoire data. The study profiled the T cell repertoires of fewer than 850 subjects by immunosequencing and related them to cytomegalovirus serostatus. Of the 300 to 450 genotyped donors, approximately 83% fell in the genetic ancestry cluster associated with self-reported Caucasian donors. Class I and class II HLA loci were covered by the typing at four-digit resolution. In a later analysis, previously published TCR beta repertoires from 670 or so donors were re-analyzed and high-resolution HLA genotyping was added so that TCR occurrence patterns could be studied. Every repertoire in the discovery cohort had been generated on one and the same sequencing platform. Among about 410 genotyped donors of the cohort, an average of around 240,000 unique TCR beta nucleotide sequences was sequenced per donor, of which 15% to 20% were non-productive. In a later genetic analysis, genome-wide SNP genotypes for about 55% of the 666 donors were used, and that subset was treated as a discovery cohort. An early release covering over 500 HLA-typed donors comprised about 300 gigabases of sequencing data and tens of millions of unique TCR sequences. Typing coverage differed by locus: A, B, C, DRB1 and DQB1 were typed in about 620-640 donors, DQA1 in approximately 520, DPA1 in some 600, and DPB1 in 450 to 480. In the later analysis, no new phenotypic data were used to find candidate immune exposures; instead, reliance was placed on TCR beta sequences and their occurrence across donors. The study was designed to test whether signatures of past pathogen exposure could be identified by cataloging public T cell receptors. The study combined high-throughput TCR immunosequencing, statistical association of individual TCRs with disease status, and machine learning to predict cytomegalovirus infection status. General conclusions and limits of the study: The 87-base-pair reads could not distinguish some IMGT-functional V segments, including TRBV6-2 and TRBV6-3, so those segments were excluded. Strong co-occurrence of HLA alleles, especially DR and DQ, made assigning TCR associations to individual alleles difficult. The study listed 150 to 200 TCR beta chains as associated with cytomegalovirus. Specific HLA alleles were associated with 15,000 to 20,000 TCR beta sequences at a false discovery rate of 0.05 in a later analysis. In both the original and validation cohorts, the classifier was reported to diagnose cytomegalovirus status with high specificity and sensitivity. Roughly 17 rarely observed V segments, including chromosome 9 orphons, were excluded from the earlier analysis of approximately 500 of the donors because counts were too low. In an earlier analysis of about 550 of the donors, most TCR beta V segments were observed in productive rearrangements about 90% or about 30% of the time, broadly matching IMGT annotations. For the cohort, immune exposure information was limited to CMV serostatus. Several of the top co-occurrence clusters appeared to be linked to parvovirus B19, influenza, CMV and Epstein-Barr virus, according to a later analysis. Across donors, most TCR sequences were observed very rarely, whereas some public TCRs were present in many individuals. It was suggested by the authors that the approach could potentially be generalized to other disease states and immunological phenotypes. A later analysis found that HLA-associated TCR beta chains were more clonally expanded and had lower generation probabilities than equally common non-associated chains. Because HLA typing was unavailable for some donors at each locus, only the typed subset was used in association tests. In vitro tests confirmed that a few of the cytomegalovirus-associated TCR beta chains recognize cytomegalovirus antigens. V-gene and J-gene trimming of TCR beta chains was associated with a missense DCLRE1C variant in a later genetic analysis, and the association was replicated in an independent cohort. Most CMV-associated TCR beta chains appeared to be HLA-restricted in a later analysis, and the HLA associations seemed to be driven largely by CMV exposure. Presence/absence analyses assumed roughly uniform sequencing depth across donors, an assumption that may not hold. A cluster of highly shared sequence variants was judged likely to represent a technical artifact of the sequencing pipeline. Linkage disequilibrium might explain the correlated functional status among segregating V segments, but an unknown experimental factor could not be ruled out. A further reported finding was that TCR beta sequences accurately predicted the HLA-A and HLA-B alleles for most subjects in the first cohort. A later genetic analysis reported fewer N-insertions in productive TCRs among donors in an Asian-associated ancestry cluster than the approximately 700-donor mean. According to a later analysis, TCR association rates differed among HLA loci, with DRB1 alleles showing the most associated TCRs and HLA-C alleles showing the fewest. The cohort was sequenced for TCR beta chains only, and without alpha or paired-chain data the features that could be detected were limited.

The cohort comprised under 700 healthy bone marrow donors. At the time of sampling, every cohort member was nominally healthy, though immune exposures that went unrecorded were likely present. The donor tested CMV seropositive, placing the donor among the 310 or so seropositive members of the cohort. A peripheral blood sample was provided by each donor, and peripheral blood mononuclear cells were used for TCR beta sequencing. The Qiagen DNeasy Blood Extraction Kit was used to extract genomic DNA from the blood cell samples. CDR1 and CDR2 are read off the germline V gene as SGHAT and FQNNGV. The CDR3 holds 14 amino acids from the cysteine to the phenylalanine. CDR3 DNA is the only sequence kept; it has 42 bases, read in frame from the first base. Trimming takes 3 bases off V and 3 bases off J; junction bases not matched to a gene: 1. Library method: the immunoSEQ multiplex PCR assay. A mixture of 60 forward primers for TCR Vbeta segments and 13 reverse primers for TCR Jbeta segments was used in the multiplex PCR. Amplification of the CDR3 region of rearranged TCR beta genes was performed with a multiplex PCR assay on genomic DNA. The amplified TCR beta libraries were sequenced on the Illumina HiSeq System as 87-base-pair reads. The source study handled its data this way. In a later analysis, tens of millions of unique TCR beta chains were counted across the roughly 670 repertoires, and approximately 11 million of these chains were shared by at least two donors. A nearest-neighbor algorithm error-corrected the raw reads and collapsed the reads into unique sequences, merging closely related sequences to remove PCR and sequencing errors. To assign V, D and J gene segments, CDR3 sequences were aligned to IMGT reference sequences. For a sequence to be retained, a match of at least six nucleotides was required to both a V gene segment and a J gene segment. A rearrangement was called productive if the CDR3 had no stop codons and remained in frame with V and J, and every other rearrangement was called non-productive. CDR3 was defined according to IMGT convention as the region running from the second conserved V-encoded cysteine to the conserved J-encoded phenylalanine. The earlier analysis of about 590 of the donors excluded sequences that lacked an unambiguous match to a single V gene segment. In an earlier analysis of several hundred of the donors, V segments were called functional above 56.7% productive rearrangements and were called segregating when the between-donor standard deviation exceeded 5%. A statistical classification framework was developed to diagnose cytomegalovirus status using the catalog of TCR beta chain sequences. In a later analysis, V and J genes were assigned by comparing TCR nucleotide sequences against IMGT/GENE-DB human TR gene sequences. Using the TCRdist pipeline, a later analysis assigned CDR3 sequences along with most-parsimonious VDJ recombination scenarios. In a later analysis, each TCR beta chain was defined by its CDR3 amino acid sequence together with its V-gene family, and reads without a unique V-gene family were excluded. To address suspected cross-contamination and a sequencing artifact, a later analysis removed a few hundred highly shared, low-generation-probability nucleotide sequences. In a later analysis, a clonal expansion index was calculated for each public chain from normalized within-repertoire ranks of inferred template counts. In a later analysis, generation probabilities were computed with a VDJ recombination model fitted to out-of-frame rearrangements, and the resulting probabilities were checked against IGoR. Hypergeometric tests were used in a later analysis to score TCR-TCR, TCR-HLA and TCR-CMV co-occurrence, with a repertoire-size bias correction applied to the TCR pairs. To estimate false discovery rates, a later analysis permuted the HLA or CMV assignments 20 times. A later analysis grouped co-occurring TCRs with DBSCAN, adding TCRdist sequence similarity when clustering within HLA-allele-positive subsets. For co-occurrence clustering, repertoires with fewer than 30,000 or more than 120,000 public chains were excluded, along with 4 to 6 repertoires with anomalous nucleotide sharing. Held by TCRdb, this immuneACCESS table contains in-frame sequences only and omits some clones. Under half of the omission traces to an unresolved V gene where checked; the cause of the rest is unknown. From that table come the V and J calls and clone size; the DNA was used to work out D and trimming. The sample table shows fewer than 200,000 clones, and roughly 85% are seen once. The top ten constitute approximately 2.3% of the sample.

Turning to this clone: The specificity of this receptor is unknown. The input lacks base qualities; no much larger clone sits a single base away.

Sequenced input: PBMCs. The chain links TRBV11-2 with TRBJ2-7; 11 junctional bases match TRBD1. The clonotype was recovered from a man between 18 and 29 years old in good health and CMV-seropositive. The DNA is as follows: TGTGCCAGCAGCTTGGACAGGGGGCTCTACGAGCAGTACTTC. This encodes CASSLDRGLYEQYF.